The present T cell receptor (beta chain) was sequenced within a study of long-term antiretroviral therapy in people with HIV. General study results and limits: ART-treated samples gained diversity yet remained below transplant donor controls. Against controls, HIV repertoires showed narrower ranges of CDR3 length.

CDR1 is PRHDT, CDR2 FYEKMQ, per germline (reference sequence). The length of the CDR3 is 13 residues. Per individual, the PBMC samples numbered at least one pre-ART and at least two post-ART. Specimens carried roughly 0.95-10 million cryopreserved PBMC before DNA extraction. The run of the v3.0 immunoSEQ assay was at survey level. Data came from immunoSEQ multiplex PCR; TCRdb stores just in-frame clones and leaves some out. The table lists 20,000 to 25,000 clones, 65% to 80% of them singletons. As for this clone: What it recognizes is unknown. Germline and junction disagree at one end, which may indicate a read error.

Sequencing was performed on unsorted PBMCs, taken 0.5 years after starting antiretroviral therapy. This receptor was identified in a woman aged 40 to 50 with HIV. The V and J genes are TRBV13 and TRBJ2-3; the D gene is possibly TRBD2 (6 bases). The CDR3 DNA reads TGTGCCAGCAGCTTAAAGGAGGGGACCACTAAGGCTTTT. This codes for CASSLKEGTTKAF.